This T cell receptor beta chain was identified in a study of T cell responses to AZD1222 COVID-19 vaccine (dated by TCRdb to about 2021). Turning to the overall study: AZD1222 recipients with second doses at about 4 weeks or about 12 weeks were pooled, because spike-specific TCR depth and breadth did not differ between schedules. TCR sequencing was performed for approximately 240 trial participants, of whom about 200 were given two doses of AZD1222 and some 26 were given two doses of MenACWY control vaccine. Trial participants were enrolled by age into 18-55, 56-69 and 70-plus year subgroups, with about 150, 28 and 57 TCR-sequenced participants respectively. The full study reports these points: Conclusions about previously exposed vaccinees were limited because only a handful of AZD1222 recipients were SARS-CoV-2 seropositive at baseline. The 56-69-year group was small, and its depth increase did not reach significance, likely because of low power. Epitopes outside the regions mutated in the B.1.351 and B.1.1.7 variants were reportedly recognized by nearly half of the unique spike-specific TCRs. CD4 TCRs associated with the vaccine covered the entire spike protein, and the dominant responses were in regions 160-218 and 743-854. Because no day 14 peak-response samples were available, the repertoires could be characterized only after the peak T cell response. After two AZD1222 doses, both the breadth and the depth of spike-specific TCRs were significantly higher than at day 0 and than in MenACWY recipients. Most participants were white British and females outnumbered males, and the authors suggested that clonal diversity may have been underestimated.

The CDR3 regions of human TCRbeta chains were subjected to immunosequencing. Turning to the authors' computational methods: TCRs in the repertoires were compared against a reference library of SARS-CoV-2-specific TCRs that had been generated with the MIRA antigen-specificity platform. Breadth was defined as the fraction of unique TCRs that were SARS-CoV-2-associated. Depth was defined as the fraction of total T cells that were SARS-CoV-2-associated. Using the MIRA data, each spike-specific TCR was mapped to the spike region that the TCR reacts to and placed in a CD4 or CD8 class. Log10-transformed breadth and depth values were compared by one-way ANOVA with Sidak's multiple comparisons tests. TCRdb holds this immuneACCESS table with in-frame rearrangements only. Some clones are missing; in checked studies, unresolved V genes explain under half, and the rest has no known cause. V and J calls and clone size follow that table, whereas D and trimming were derived from the DNA. This sample has 95,000 to 130,000 clones in its table, and 88% of those were observed once. The ten largest clones represent 8% to 10% of the sample.

From the germline V gene (reference sequence), CDR1 is LGHDT and CDR2 is YNNKEL. The CDR3 covers 15 residues, taking in both the cysteine and the phenylalanine. Of the read, only the CDR3 DNA is kept; its 45 bases are in frame from base 1. V is trimmed back by 2 bases and J by 5 bases, and the junction contains 4 bases that no gene match accounts for. About this clone: Its recognized antigen is unknown. Per-base qualities were not stored, and no clone one base away is much larger.

In the paper's terms, the time point label means: baseline before first vaccination. Samples from vaccinated people were obtained from the UK trials COV001 and COV002, which included a single-blind randomized controlled phase 2/3 trial of AZD1222 (ChAdOx1 nCoV-19) in healthy adults. Trial participant PBMC samples were collected at day 0 and day 28 after the second dose for TCRbeta chain sequencing. The source of this sequence is an adult in good health. The material was peripheral blood, obtained on day 0 of AZD1222 vaccination. The chain employs TRBV3-1 (or the pseudogene TRBV3-2) and TRBJ2-2, with 8 middle bases fitting TRBD2. The CDR3 corresponds to CASSQPGGVTGELFF. The nucleotides read TGTGCCAGCAGCCAACCCGGGGGGGTTACCGGGGAGCTGTTTTTT.